A single sample is the source of the 22 T cell receptor beta chains below, sequenced in a study of T cell responses to AZD1222 COVID-19 vaccine (dated by TCRdb to about 2021). The receptor library was made with the immunoSEQ multiplex PCR assay. As stored in TCRdb, this immuneACCESS dataset retains in-frame rearrangements with V and J assigned. A fraction of the clones does not appear; measured against another copy, unresolved V genes explain less than half of the discrepancy, and the remainder lacks a known reason. The sample records tens of thousands of clones, around 84% of which are singletons. More than 8.5% of the sample is taken by the ten largest. According to the study, the label for this sample's time point signals: baseline before first vaccination. The sequences come from peripheral blood, collected on day 0 of AZD1222 vaccination. Receptors originate from an adult in good health.

The chain employs TRBV2 and TRBJ1-1; D gene uncertain. The CDR3 is made up of 16 amino acids. V was cut by 5 bases and J by 2 bases, with 18 bases left in between. Germline CDR1 reads SNHLY; CDR2 reads FYNNEI. The CDR3 DNA follows: TGTGCCAGCAGTTTGCAGATTCTGACGCTCAACACTGAAGCTTTCTTT. The encoded protein is CASSLQILTLNTEAFF.

The J gene is TRBJ1-6, the V gene TRBV19, with 8 bases matching TRBD1. The CDR3 is 16 amino acids. With V trimmed by 2 bases and J by 5 bases, 5 bases remained unmatched. CDR1 and CDR2 (germline): LNHDA, SQIVND (reference sequence). CDR3 sequence: CASSITGGRNNSPLHF. CDR3 nucleotides: TGTGCCAGTAGTATAACAGGGGGTCGGAATAATTCACCCCTCCACTTT.

The chain joins TRBV7-9 to TRBJ1-4; D gene ambiguous. The CDR3 contains 15 residues. V gave up 5 bases and J gave up 7 bases, with 17 bases separating them. The germline V gene encodes CDR1 SEHNR and CDR2 FQNEAQ (reference sequence). The CDR3 coding sequence is TGTGCCAGCAGCGTAGACCCCTCCCTCCTTGAAAAACTGTTTTTT. It is translated as CASSVDPSLLEKLFF.

This clone came up a few times. This chain links TRBV10-1 with TRBJ2-5, with D unclear. This CDR3 is 13 amino acids long. From germline, CDR1 is WNHNN and CDR2 SYGVQD (reference sequence). V gave up 3 bases and J gave up 5 bases, with 10 bases separating them. The CDR3 reads CASSDQGIETQYF. The CDR3 nucleotides are TGCGCCAGCAGTGATCAAGGGATTGAGACCCAGTACTTC.

This chain links TRBV7-2 with TRBJ2-2; TRBD1 agrees at 12 bases. Germline assignment: CDR1 SGHTA and CDR2 FQGNSA. The CDR3 extends over 16 amino acids. Trimming at V came to 5 bases and at J to 7 bases, leaving 8 bases not matched to a gene. The CDR3 loop is CASSQWDRGRGGELFF. In DNA form, the CDR3 reads TGTGCCAGCAGCCAGTGGGACAGGGGGCGTGGCGGGGAGCTGTTTTTT.

The rearrangement uses TRBV6-1 and TRBJ2-3, with 12 bases fitting TRBD2. Per germline, CDR1 MNHNS and CDR2 SASEGT. V lost 4 bases to trimming and J lost 0 bases; unmatched junction nucleotides: 8. CDR3 length: 18 amino acids. The CDR3 nucleotides read TGTGCCAGCAGTGGGCTAGCGGGGGGGCGAAGGAGCACAGATACGCAGTATTTT. Translating gives CASSGLAGGRRSTDTQYF.

The chain links TRBV29-1 to TRBJ2-7, with D hard to call. Germline CDR1 SQVTM, CDR2 ANQGSEA. This CDR3 has 12 amino acids. The V end lost 8 bases, the J end lost 2 bases, and 13 bases lay between the germline ends. CDR3 region: CSSRRQTYEQYF. The CDR3 DNA follows: TGCAGCTCGAGGCGCCAAACCTACGAGCAGTACTTC.

In this sample, this clone turned up a few times. The rearrangement uses TRBV5-1 and TRBJ1-6; D unclear. V dropped 0 bases and J dropped 6 bases, with 7 bases sitting between them. This CDR3 is built from 14 residues. The germline CDR1 and CDR2 sequences are SGHRS and YFSETQ. Here the CDR3 DNA reads TGCGCCAGCAGCTTGGGGTCCGGTAATTCACCCCTCCACTTT. Its protein product is CASSLGSGNSPLHF.

The chain couples TRBV11-2 to TRBJ1-4; D is unclear. This CDR3 comprises 14 residues. The germline V gene has CDR1 SGHAT and CDR2 FQNNGV. Trimming stripped 5 bases from V and 7 bases from J, with 14 bases between. CDR3 protein: CASSLRRMGEKLFF. As DNA, the CDR3 is TGTGCCAGCAGCCTGAGGAGGATGGGTGAAAAACTGTTTTTT.

The rearrangement joins TRBV28 to TRBJ1-5; TRBD1 matches 11 bases. The germline CDR1 and CDR2 sequences are MDHEN and SYDVKM. The CDR3 extends over 15 amino acids. The V and J ends lost 3 bases and 4 bases, in that order; junction bases with no gene match: 2. CDR3 sequence: CASSFGQGANQPQHF. The CDR3 nucleotides are TGTGCCAGCAGTTTTGGACAGGGGGCTAATCAGCCCCAGCATTTT.

The chain joins TRBV6-6 to TRBJ2-3; 8 bases agree with TRBD1. This CDR3 has 14 amino acids. Germline CDR1 MNHNY, CDR2 SVGAGI (reference sequence). V lost 7 bases to trimming and J lost 5 bases; unmatched junction nucleotides: 8. As DNA, the CDR3 is TGTGCCAGCAAAGAGGGACAGGTTAAAGATACGCAGTATTTT. Translating it yields CASKEGQVKDTQYF.

V gene TRBV11-1 combines with J gene TRBJ1-4; the match to TRBD1 covers 10 bases. J was trimmed by 6 bases and V by 5 bases; bases with no gene match: 3. The CDR3 contains 14 residues. Germline values: CDR1 SGHAT, CDR2 FQDESV (reference sequence). This CDR3 reads CASSPGQGYEKLFF. The CDR3, as DNA: TGTGCCAGCAGCCCGGGACAGGGGTATGAAAAACTGTTTTTT.

The CDR3 reads CASSLAGGRTGELFF. CDR3 coding DNA: TGCGCCAGCAGCTTGGCGGGGGGGCGCACCGGGGAGCTGTTTTTT. The chain joins TRBV5-1 to TRBJ2-2; 8 nucleotides line up with TRBD2. The CDR3 has 15 amino acids. Germline V gene lookup returns CDR1 SGHRS and CDR2 YFSETQ. V was clipped by 0 bases and J by 4 bases; unmatched bases: 2.

The rearrangement links TRBV5-1 to TRBJ1-2, with TRBD1 identical over 8 bases. The V gene's germline CDR1 is SGHRS and CDR2 YFSETQ. This CDR3 comprises 15 residues. The V gene end was trimmed by 0 bases and the J gene end by 4 bases; junction bases not matched to a gene: 5. The CDR3 region is CASSLGTGPGYGYTF. In nucleotides, the CDR3 is TGCGCCAGCAGCTTGGGGACAGGGCCAGGCTATGGCTACACCTTC.

The CDR3 protein is CASSPGGTMNTEAFF. The DNA of the CDR3 is TGTGCCAGCAGTCCCGGGGGTACTATGAACACTGAAGCTTTCTTT. The genes are TRBV28 and TRBJ1-1; perhaps TRBD1 as D (5 bases). Trimming removed 5 bases from V and 0 bases from J, with 13 bases in between. CDR1 is MDHEN and CDR2 is SYDVKM in the germline V gene. The CDR3 length is 15 residues.

V gene TRBV28 combines with J gene TRBJ2-7; 10 bases are a match to TRBD1. CDR1 is MDHEN, CDR2 SYDVKM, per germline. This CDR3 region has 16 residues. With 6 bases clipped from V and 5 bases from J, the junction kept 13 bases outside the gene matches. This CDR3 is CASSPPRGTGVNEQYF. The CDR3 nucleotides read TGTGCCAGCAGCCCGCCAAGGGGGACAGGGGTAAACGAGCAGTACTTC. The full variable domain, completed using reference TRBV28 and TRBJ2-7, is DVKVTQSSRYLVKRTGEKVFLECVQDMDHENMFWYRQDPGLGLRLIYFSYDVKMKEKGDIPEGYSVSREKKERFSLILESASTNQTSMYLCASSPPRGTGVNEQYFGPGTRLTVT.

V gene TRBV19 combines with J gene TRBJ1-1; 7 nucleotides align to TRBD1. The length of the CDR3 is 13 residues. V was pared by 4 bases and J by 7 bases, with 6 bases of the junction left unmatched. In germline, CDR1 is LNHDA, CDR2 SQIVND (reference sequence). The CDR3 reads CASSTQRDSEAFF. The DNA for the CDR3 is TGTGCCAGTAGTACCCAGAGGGACAGTGAAGCTTTCTTT.

V gene TRBV6-6 combines with J gene TRBJ2-2; D is ambiguous. From germline, CDR1 is MNHNY and CDR2 SVGAGI (reference sequence). Between the trimmed V and J ends, which lost 2 bases and 1 base, there was a span of 5 bases. This CDR3 spans 14 amino acids. CDR3 DNA: TGTGCCAGCAGTTACGCCTGGAACACCGGGGAGCTGTTTTTT. This translates into CASSYAWNTGELFF.

This rearrangement joins TRBV4-2 to TRBJ2-4; 10 positions match TRBD2. Unmatched junction bases numbered 5, after V lost 0 bases and J lost 6 bases. The germline gives CDR1 LGHNA, CDR2 YNFKEQ. CDR3 length equals 16 residues. This CDR3 is CASSQDLASGRNIQYF. CDR3 coding DNA: TGTGCCAGCAGCCAAGACTTGGCTAGCGGGAGAAACATTCAGTACTTC.

This chain uses TRBV5-4 with TRBJ2-1; the D gene is possibly TRBD2 (6 bases). Germline V lookup: CDR1 SGHNT, CDR2 YYREEE (reference sequence). The CDR3 consists of 16 residues. V lost 1 base, J lost 2 bases, and 13 bases lay in between. This CDR3 reads CASSLKSGSAYNEQFF. The CDR3 coding sequence is TGTGCCAGCAGCTTGAAATCCGGGAGCGCCTACAATGAGCAGTTCTTC.

The rearrangement links TRBV5-1 to TRBJ2-1; 7 nucleotides agree with TRBD2. Germline V CDR1 and CDR2: SGHRS, YFSETQ. J gave up 6 bases and V 0 bases, and 6 bases lay outside the gene matches. The CDR3 consists of 15 residues. The CDR3 protein is CASSLGGGRVNEQFF. CDR3 DNA sequence: TGCGCCAGCAGCTTGGGAGGTGGGAGGGTCAATGAGCAGTTCTTC.

This clone was seen a handful of times. The chain uses TRBV6-1 and TRBJ2-3; maybe TRBD2 (6 bases). Germline CDR1 is MNHNS and CDR2 is SASEGT. V was pared by 0 bases and J by 0 bases, with 10 bases between. The CDR3 sequence is 16 residues long. The CDR3 region has the DNA TGTGCCAGCAGTGAAGCGGTAGCGGTAAGCACAGATACGCAGTATTTT. Residues: CASSEAVAVSTDTQYF.